This T cell receptor beta chain came from a study of blood T cell repertoires in COVID-19. As processed by the authors: Researchers report that nucleated cell counts were estimated from reference gene primer amplification. Measured with immunoSEQ multiplex PCR; TCRdb has only the in-frame clones, and not every one. The DNA was the basis for D and trimming; V, J and clone size are from that table. The top ten hold around 1.6% of the sample, which has 300,000 to 400,000 clones, approximately 89% seen once. V gave up 10 bases and J gave up 2 bases, with 18 bases separating them. This CDR3 is built from 14 residues. The germline CDR1 and CDR2 sequences are MNHEY and SVGAGI.

The chain combines TRBV6-5 with TRBJ2-7; unclear D gene. The receptor was derived from a woman in her thirties with COVID-19, enrolled during active disease. Sequencing was carried out using peripheral blood. This CDR3 is CATLPRGGAYEQYF. DNA of the CDR3: TGTGCCACCCTACCACGAGGCGGAGCCTACGAGCAGTACTTC.